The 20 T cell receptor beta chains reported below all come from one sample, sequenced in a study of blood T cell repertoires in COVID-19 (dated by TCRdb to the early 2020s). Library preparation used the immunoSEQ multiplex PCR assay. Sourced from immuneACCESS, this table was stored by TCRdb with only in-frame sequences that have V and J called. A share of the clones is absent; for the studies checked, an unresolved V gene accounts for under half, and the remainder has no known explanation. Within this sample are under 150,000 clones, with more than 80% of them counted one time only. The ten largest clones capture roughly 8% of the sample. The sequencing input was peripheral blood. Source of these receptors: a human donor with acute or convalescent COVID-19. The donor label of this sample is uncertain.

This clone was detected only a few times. In nucleotides, the CDR3 is TGCGCCAGCAGCACCCCCGGCTCCTACGAGCAGTACTTC. Its protein is CASSTPGSYEQYF. This chain connects TRBV5-1 to TRBJ2-7, with D hard to call. The germline V gene has CDR1 SGHRS and CDR2 YFSETQ. The CDR3 contains 13 residues. Deletions cut 4 bases from V and 0 bases from J, with 8 bases between.

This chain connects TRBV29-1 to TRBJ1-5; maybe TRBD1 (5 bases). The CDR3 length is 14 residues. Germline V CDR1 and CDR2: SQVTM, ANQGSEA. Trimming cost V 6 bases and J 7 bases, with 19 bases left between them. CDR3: CSVGGGSLDQPQHF. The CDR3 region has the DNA TGCAGCGTGGGGGGAGGTAGTCTAGACCAGCCCCAGCATTTT.

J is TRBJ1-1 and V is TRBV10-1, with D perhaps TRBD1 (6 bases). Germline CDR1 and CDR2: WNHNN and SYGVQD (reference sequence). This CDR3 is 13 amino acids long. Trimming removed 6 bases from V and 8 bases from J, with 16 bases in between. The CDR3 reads CASREGQSGEAFF. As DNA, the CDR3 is TGCGCCAGCAGGGAAGGACAGAGTGGAGAAGCTTTCTTT.

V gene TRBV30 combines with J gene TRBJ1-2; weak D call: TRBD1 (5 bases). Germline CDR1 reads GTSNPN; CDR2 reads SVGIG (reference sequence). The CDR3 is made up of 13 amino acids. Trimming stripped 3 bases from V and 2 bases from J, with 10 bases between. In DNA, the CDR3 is TGTGCCTGGAGGCGACAGCCGAACTATGGCTACACCTTC. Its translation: CAWRRQPNYGYTF.

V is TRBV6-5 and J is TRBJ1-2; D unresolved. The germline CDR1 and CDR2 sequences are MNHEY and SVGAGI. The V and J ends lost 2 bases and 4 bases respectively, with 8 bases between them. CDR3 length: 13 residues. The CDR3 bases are TGTGCCAGCAGTTACACAATCTTCTATGGCTACACCTTC. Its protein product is CASSYTIFYGYTF.

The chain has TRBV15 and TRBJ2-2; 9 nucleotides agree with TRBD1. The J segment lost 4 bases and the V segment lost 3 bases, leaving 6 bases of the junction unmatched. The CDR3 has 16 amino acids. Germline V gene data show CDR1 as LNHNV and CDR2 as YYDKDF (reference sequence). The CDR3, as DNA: TGTGCCACCAGCAGGGGGGACAGGGAGATCACCGGGGAGCTGTTTTTT. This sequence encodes CATSRGDREITGELFF.

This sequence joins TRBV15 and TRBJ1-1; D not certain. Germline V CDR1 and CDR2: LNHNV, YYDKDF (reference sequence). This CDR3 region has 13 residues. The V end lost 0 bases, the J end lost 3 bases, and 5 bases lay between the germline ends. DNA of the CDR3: TGTGCCACCAGCAGAGATGTCGACACTGAAGCTTTCTTT. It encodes CATSRDVDTEAFF.

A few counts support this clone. Here the CDR3 reads CASSRGGTSSTDTQYF. Written as DNA, the CDR3 is TGTGCCAGCAGCCGGGGGGGGACTTCTAGCACAGATACGCAGTATTTT. The chain employs TRBV11-3 and TRBJ2-3; 8 bases agree with TRBD2. This CDR3 is built from 16 residues. The ends lost 5 bases at V and 0 bases at J; junction bases unmatched: 7. Per germline, CDR1 SGHNT and CDR2 YENEEA.

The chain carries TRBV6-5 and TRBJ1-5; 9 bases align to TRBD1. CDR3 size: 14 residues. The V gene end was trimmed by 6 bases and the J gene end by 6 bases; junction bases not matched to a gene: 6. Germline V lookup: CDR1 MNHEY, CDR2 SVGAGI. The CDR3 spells CASSPDRGSQPQHF. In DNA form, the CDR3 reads TGTGCCAGCAGCCCAGACAGGGGGAGTCAGCCCCAGCATTTT.

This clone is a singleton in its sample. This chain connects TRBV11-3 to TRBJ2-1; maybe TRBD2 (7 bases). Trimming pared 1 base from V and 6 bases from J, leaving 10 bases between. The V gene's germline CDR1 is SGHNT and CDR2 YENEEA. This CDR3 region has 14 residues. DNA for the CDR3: TGTGCCAGCAGCTTAGGGGGGGGCCCCAATGAGCAGTTCTTC. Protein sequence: CASSLGGGPNEQFF.

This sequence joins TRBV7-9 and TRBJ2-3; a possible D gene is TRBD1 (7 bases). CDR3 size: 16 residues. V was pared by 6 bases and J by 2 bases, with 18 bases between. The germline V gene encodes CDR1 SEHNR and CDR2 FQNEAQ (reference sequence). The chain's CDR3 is CASSPRQGGDTDTQYF. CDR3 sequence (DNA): TGTGCCAGCAGTCCAAGACAGGGAGGCGACACAGATACGCAGTATTTT. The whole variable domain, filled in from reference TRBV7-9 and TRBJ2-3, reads DTGVSQNPRHKITKRGQNVTFRCDPISEHNRLYWYRQTLGQGPEFLTYFQNEAQLEKSRLLSDRFSAERPKGSFSTLEIQRTEQGDSAMYLCASSPRQGGDTDTQYFGPGTRLTVL.

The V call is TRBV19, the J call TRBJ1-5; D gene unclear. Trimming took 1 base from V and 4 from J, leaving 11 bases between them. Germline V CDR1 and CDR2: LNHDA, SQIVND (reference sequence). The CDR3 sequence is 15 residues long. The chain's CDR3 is CASSIAGMGNQPQHF. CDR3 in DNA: TGTGCCAGTAGTATAGCGGGGATGGGTAATCAGCCCCAGCATTTT.

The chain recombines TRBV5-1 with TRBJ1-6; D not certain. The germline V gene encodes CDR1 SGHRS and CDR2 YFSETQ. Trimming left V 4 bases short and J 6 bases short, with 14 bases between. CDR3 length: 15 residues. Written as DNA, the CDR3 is TGCGCCAGCAGCCTGAACCCGGGGAGTAATTCACCCCTCCACTTT. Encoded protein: CASSLNPGSNSPLHF.

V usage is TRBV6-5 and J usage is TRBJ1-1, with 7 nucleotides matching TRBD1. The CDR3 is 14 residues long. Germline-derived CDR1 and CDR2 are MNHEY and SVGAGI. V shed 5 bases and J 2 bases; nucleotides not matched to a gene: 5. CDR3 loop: CASSHRGVNTEAFF. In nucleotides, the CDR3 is TGTGCCAGCAGTCACAGGGGCGTAAACACTGAAGCTTTCTTT.

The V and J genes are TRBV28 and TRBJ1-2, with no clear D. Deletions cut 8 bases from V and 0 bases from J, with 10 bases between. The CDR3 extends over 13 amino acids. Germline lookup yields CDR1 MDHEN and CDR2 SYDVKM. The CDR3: CASVQRANYGYTF. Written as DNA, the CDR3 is TGTGCCAGCGTTCAAAGAGCTAACTATGGCTACACCTTC.

The CDR3 protein is CASTDRVGGYTF. The CDR3 region has the DNA TGTGCCAGCACAGACAGGGTTGGTGGCTACACCTTC. The chain links TRBV6-5 to TRBJ1-2; 7 nucleotides match TRBD1. V trimming: 7 bases; J trimming: 7 bases; junction bases outside the gene matches: 6. The germline V gene encodes CDR1 MNHEY and CDR2 SVGAGI. CDR3 size: 12 residues.

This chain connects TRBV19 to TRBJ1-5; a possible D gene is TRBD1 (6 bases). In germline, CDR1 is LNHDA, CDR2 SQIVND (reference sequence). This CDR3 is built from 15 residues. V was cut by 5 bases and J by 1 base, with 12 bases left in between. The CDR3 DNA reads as TGTGCCAGTAGTGTGGACAGAGGGAGCAATCAGCCCCAGCATTTT. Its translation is CASSVDRGSNQPQHF. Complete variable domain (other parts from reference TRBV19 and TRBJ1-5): DGGITQSPKYLFRKEGQNVTLSCEQNLNHDAMYWYRQDPGQGLRLIYYSQIVNDFQKGDIAEGYSVSREKKESFPLTVTSAQKNPTAFYLCASSVDRGSNQPQHFGDGTRLSIL.

CDR3 in DNA: TGTGCCAGCTCACCGGGGCAGGCTGCGTTGAACACTGAAGCTTTCTTT. Translated: CASSPGQAALNTEAFF. This chain links TRBV18 with TRBJ1-1; a weak D match, TRBD1 (5 bases). This CDR3 is 16 amino acids long. From germline, CDR1 is KGHSH and CDR2 LQKENI. Trimming took 3 bases from V and 0 from J, leaving 14 bases between them.

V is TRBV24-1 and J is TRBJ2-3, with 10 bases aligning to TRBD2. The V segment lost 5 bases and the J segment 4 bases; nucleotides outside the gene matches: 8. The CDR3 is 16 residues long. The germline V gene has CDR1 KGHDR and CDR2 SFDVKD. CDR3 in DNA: TGTGCCACCAGTGCCCTGCCTAGCGGGGGTGCAGATACGCAGTATTTT. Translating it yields CATSALPSGGADTQYF.

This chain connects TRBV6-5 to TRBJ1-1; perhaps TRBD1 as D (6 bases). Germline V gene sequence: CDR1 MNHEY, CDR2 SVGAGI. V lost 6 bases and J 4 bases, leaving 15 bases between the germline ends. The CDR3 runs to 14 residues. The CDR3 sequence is CASRNMGTRTEAFF. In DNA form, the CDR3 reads TGTGCCAGCAGAAACATGGGGACACGCACTGAAGCTTTCTTT.